This T cell receptor (beta chain) was recovered during a study of identical twins. Study-level points and caveats: There was more out-of-frame TCR alpha sharing in monozygotic twins than models estimated. Beta out-of-frame sequences showed weaker excess sharing between twins. Cross-sectional statistics underpinned the conclusions; the same donors were not followed.

Germline values: CDR1 SGHTA, CDR2 FQGNSA. The V and J ends lost 3 bases and 4 bases respectively, with 7 bases between them. The CDR3 covers 13 residues. This clonotype came up a few times. Its matching antigen is unknown. A universal primer site was added by template switching, and unique molecular identifiers were carried by the cDNA. TCRdb passed the 5' RACE reads through MiXCR, listing each CDR3 protein once. The sample gives around 220,000 distinct CDR3 sequences, more than 12% of which show up once; around 8.9% is in the top ten. The source is a woman younger than 30 in good health. The chain carries TRBV7-2 and TRBJ1-5, with D possibly being TRBD1 (6 bases). Specimen: memory (CD45RO+) T cells sorted from blood. For the CDR3, the DNA is TGTGCCAGCAGCTTCCAGGGGAATCAGCCCCAGCATTTT. The encoded protein is CASSFQGNQPQHF.